The next 28 T cell receptor beta chains were all read from a single sample in a study of cytomegalovirus exposure and HLA in healthy donors. Assay used: immunoSEQ multiplex PCR; TCRdb lists only in-frame clones, some missing. The sample shows some 150,000 clones, around 89% of them seen only once. Sequenced input: PBMCs. These receptors came from a young man in good health and CMV-seronegative.

V is TRBV19 and J is TRBJ1-1; TRBD1 matches 10 bases. Losses at the gene ends were 3 bases for V and 5 bases for J; bases not matched to a gene: 6. This CDR3 has 15 residues. Germline CDR1 and CDR2: LNHDA and SQIVND (reference sequence). The CDR3 sequence: CASSISRTGGTEAFF. As DNA, the CDR3 is TGTGCCAGTAGTATCTCGAGGACAGGGGGGACTGAAGCTTTCTTT.

The chain recombines TRBV25-1 with TRBJ2-2; 7 bases align to TRBD2. CDR3 size: 18 residues. Per germline, CDR1 MGHDK and CDR2 SYGVNS. Trimming took 4 bases from V and 0 from J; bases not matched to a gene: 11. The CDR3 sequence: CASSGPHGGGSNTGELFF. As DNA, the CDR3 is TGTGCCAGCAGTGGCCCTCACGGGGGAGGGTCGAACACCGGGGAGCTGTTTTTT.

The genes are TRBV11-2 and TRBJ1-2; D may be TRBD1 (5 bases). Trimming left V 5 bases short and J 5 bases short, with 12 bases between. The CDR3 covers 13 residues. Looked up from germline, CDR1 is SGHAT and CDR2 is FQNNGV. CDR3: CASSTDSLYGYTF. In nucleotides, the CDR3 is TGTGCCAGCAGCACAGACAGCCTATATGGCTACACCTTC.

The rearrangement joins TRBV6-1 to TRBJ2-1; TRBD2 aligns across 12 bases. Germline CDR1 is MNHNS and CDR2 is SASEGT. The CDR3 extends over 16 amino acids. V trimming: 2 bases; J trimming: 7 bases; junction bases outside the gene matches: 6. CDR3 protein: CASSESSSGRGNEQFF. The DNA for the CDR3 is TGTGCCAGCAGTGAAAGTTCTAGCGGGAGGGGTAATGAGCAGTTCTTC.

This chain uses TRBV2 with TRBJ1-1; perhaps TRBD1 as D (5 bases). The germline gives CDR1 SNHLY, CDR2 FYNNEI. This CDR3 has 15 amino acids. V gave up 0 bases and J gave up 0 bases, with 8 bases separating them. The CDR3 here is CASSEAGLLNTEAFF. The CDR3 DNA follows: TGTGCCAGCAGTGAAGCGGGACTGCTGAACACTGAAGCTTTCTTT.

The chain combines TRBV6-5 with TRBJ1-5, with D perhaps TRBD1 (5 bases). Per germline, CDR1 MNHEY and CDR2 SVGAGI. The CDR3 sequence is 12 residues long. V gave up 5 bases and J gave up 7 bases, with 9 bases separating them. Here the CDR3 DNA reads TGTGCCAGCAGTCATAGACAGCAGCCCCAGCATTTT. The encoded protein is CASSHRQQPQHF.

V and J are TRBV19 and TRBJ2-4; tentatively, D is TRBD1 (6 bases). The CDR3 totals 16 residues. V was pared by 0 bases and J by 3 bases, with 12 bases between. The V gene's germline CDR1 is LNHDA and CDR2 SQIVND (reference sequence). The CDR3 here is CASSIDLGTSKNIQYF. The CDR3 nucleotides read TGTGCCAGTAGTATAGATTTGGGGACAAGCAAAAACATTCAGTACTTC.

CDR3 nucleotides: TGTGCCAGCAGCTTAGTAGGGGGCGACTATGGCTACACCTTC. This gives the protein CASSLVGGDYGYTF. The chain has TRBV7-2 and TRBJ1-2; 7 positions agree with TRBD1. With 1 base clipped from V and 3 bases from J, the junction kept 2 bases outside the gene matches. The CDR3 is made up of 14 amino acids. Per germline, CDR1 SGHTA and CDR2 FQGNSA.

The V and J genes are TRBV6-1 and TRBJ1-1; TRBD1 aligns across 9 bases. V lost 5 bases, J lost 3 bases, and 7 bases stayed unmatched. CDR1 and CDR2 from the germline V gene are MNHNS and SASEGT. This CDR3 spans 15 amino acids. Here the CDR3 DNA reads TGTGCCAGCAGTTTTTCACAGGGGGCGGACACTGAAGCTTTCTTT. The encoded protein is CASSFSQGADTEAFF.

The chain uses TRBV6-5 and TRBJ1-3, with D unresolved. Per the germline V gene, CDR1 is MNHEY and CDR2 is SVGAGI. The V end lost 2 bases, the J end lost 4 bases, and 12 bases lay between the germline ends. The CDR3 length is 15 residues. The CDR3 spells CASSYVGVGGNTIYF. DNA for the CDR3: TGTGCCAGCAGTTACGTAGGAGTTGGAGGAAACACCATATATTTT.

The chain couples TRBV7-9 to TRBJ2-1; the match to TRBD2 covers 8 bases. The ends lost 4 bases at V and 12 bases at J; junction bases unmatched: 11. The CDR3 extends over 14 amino acids. Germline V CDR1 and CDR2: SEHNR, FQNEAQ (reference sequence). The chain's CDR3 is CASSYGSGAFAQFF. CDR3 nucleotide sequence: TGTGCCAGCAGCTACGGTAGCGGGGCTTTTGCGCAGTTCTTC.

CDR3 bases: TGCGCCAGCAGTCGGACAGGGGGTTCCTACAATGAGCAGTTCTTC. Protein product: CASSRTGGSYNEQFF. This chain links TRBV4-3 with TRBJ2-1, with 10 positions matching TRBD1. V gave up 6 bases and J gave up 1 base; unmatched junction bases: 3. Germline CDR1 reads LGHNA; CDR2 reads YSLEER. CDR3 length: 15 residues.

A note on this clone: This sample includes further DNA sequences coding for the same CDR3. The genes are TRBV28 and TRBJ2-2; possibly TRBD2 for D (6 bases). The CDR3 has 13 amino acids. V gave up 5 bases and J gave up 6 bases, with 10 bases separating them. CDR1 is MDHEN and CDR2 is SYDVKM in the germline V gene. This CDR3 reads CASSLRDPGELFF. In nucleotides, the CDR3 is TGTGCCAGCAGTCTGCGGGATCCCGGGGAGCTGTTTTTT. The full variable domain, rest sourced from reference TRBV28 and TRBJ2-2, is DVKVTQSSRYLVKRTGEKVFLECVQDMDHENMFWYRQDPGLGLRLIYFSYDVKMKEKGDIPEGYSVSREKKERFSLILESASTNQTSMYLCASSLRDPGELFFGEGSRLTVL.

The sample holds one count of this clone. J is TRBJ2-7 and V is TRBV5-6, with 9 bases fitting TRBD1. This CDR3 spans 14 amino acids. V lost 2 bases, J lost 3 bases, and 3 bases stayed unmatched. Germline-derived CDR1 and CDR2 are SGHDT and YYEEEE. As DNA, the CDR3 is TGTGCCAGCAGCTTCGGGACAGGGAGCTACGAGCAGTACTTC. Protein product: CASSFGTGSYEQYF.

The rearrangement joins TRBV5-1 to TRBJ2-1, with D maybe TRBD2 (6 bases). The V gene's germline CDR1 is SGHRS and CDR2 YFSETQ. CDR3 length equals 15 residues. The V and J ends lost 2 bases and 1 base respectively, with 10 bases between them. This CDR3 is CASSFVGGSYNEQFF. DNA of the CDR3: TGCGCCAGCAGCTTTGTGGGGGGATCCTACAATGAGCAGTTCTTC.

This sequence joins TRBV4-2 and TRBJ2-1; TRBD2 agrees at 9 bases. Germline V gene lookup returns CDR1 LGHNA and CDR2 YNFKEQ. The V gene end was trimmed by 4 bases and the J gene end by 0 bases; junction bases not matched to a gene: 7. There are 17 residues in the CDR3. The CDR3 DNA reads TGTGCCAGCAGCCCATATAGCGGGAGCACCTCCTACAATGAGCAGTTCTTC. This encodes CASSPYSGSTSYNEQFF.

This chain links TRBV5-1 with TRBJ1-6, with D tentatively TRBD1 (5 bases). The CDR3 length is 15 residues. The ends were cut back, 4 bases at V and 6 bases at J, with 14 bases in the middle. The germline CDR1 and CDR2 sequences are SGHRS and YFSETQ. The CDR3 is CASSGDRSANSPLHF. CDR3 DNA sequence: TGCGCCAGCAGCGGAGACAGATCCGCTAATTCACCCCTCCACTTT. Based on the CDR3 plus reference TRBV5-1 and TRBJ1-6, the full variable domain is KAGVTQTPRYLIKTRGQQVTLSCSPISGHRSVSWYQQTPGQGLQFLFEYFSETQRNKGNFPGRFSGRQFSNSRSEMNVSTLELGDSALYLCASSGDRSANSPLHFGNGTRLTVT.

The chain is built from TRBV28 and TRBJ2-5; 8 bases are a match to TRBD2. CDR1 and CDR2 (germline): MDHEN, SYDVKM. The CDR3 is 16 amino acids. The J segment lost 0 bases and the V segment lost 5 bases, leaving 8 bases of the junction unmatched. As DNA, the CDR3 is TGTGCCAGCAGTCGGGGGGGGCCCTCAAACCAAGAGACCCAGTACTTC. It is translated as CASSRGGPSNQETQYF.

V is TRBV18 and J is TRBJ2-3, with D possibly matching TRBD2 (6 bases). Germline V gene data show CDR1 as KGHSH and CDR2 as LQKENI. The CDR3 has 14 residues. V lost 3 bases and J lost 5, with 12 bases in between. The CDR3 nucleotides are TGTGCCAGCTCACCGCCAGGAGGGCTAGATACGCAGTATTTT. Its translation: CASSPPGGLDTQYF.

This clone was detected once. This chain uses TRBV4-2 with TRBJ2-1; TRBD1 might be the D (5 bases). This CDR3 contains 15 residues. V lost 0 bases and J lost 10, with 16 bases in between. Germline CDR1 LGHNA, CDR2 YNFKEQ. The DNA for the CDR3 is TGTGCCAGCAGCCAAGATTTTGGGCAGGGCGTGGAGCAGTTCTTC. Amino acid sequence: CASSQDFGQGVEQFF.

V gene TRBV11-2 combines with J gene TRBJ2-5; D is unclear. Per germline, CDR1 SGHAT and CDR2 FQNNGV. CDR3 length: 13 residues. V lost 1 base and J 10 bases, leaving 13 bases between the germline ends. CDR3 bases: TGTGCCAGCAGCTTAGGTGGCGCGGCGGACCAGTACTTC. This translates into CASSLGGAADQYF.

The genes are TRBV11-2 and TRBJ1-1, with D unresolved. The CDR3 has 11 residues. Germline lookup yields CDR1 SGHAT and CDR2 FQNNGV. Trimming stripped 4 bases from V and 3 bases from J, with 3 bases between. This CDR3 is CASSSYTEAFF. For the CDR3, the DNA is TGTGCCAGCAGCTCGTACACTGAAGCTTTCTTT.

The genes are TRBV5-1 and TRBJ2-1, with D perhaps matching TRBD1 (6 bases). The CDR3 length is 17 residues. Germline CDR1 reads SGHRS; CDR2 reads YFSETQ. The V gene lost 3 bases and the J gene lost 7 bases, with 23 bases spanning the gap. The CDR3 DNA reads TGCGCCAGCAGCTGGACACCACGAGGGACAACCCGGAATGAGCAGTTCTTC. Translation: CASSWTPRGTTRNEQFF.

There are a few counts of this clone. The V call is TRBV19, the J call TRBJ2-2; a weak D match, TRBD1 (5 bases). Trimming left V 3 bases short and J 2 bases short, with 13 bases between. This CDR3 has 16 amino acids. CDR1 is LNHDA, CDR2 SQIVND, per germline (reference sequence). CDR3 in DNA: TGTGCCAGTAGTATTCGGGCAAGGGGAAACACCGGGGAGCTGTTTTTT. Amino acids: CASSIRARGNTGELFF.

This CDR3 reads CASSLQGVGTEAFF. The DNA for the CDR3 is TGTGCCAGCAGCCTACAGGGGGTGGGTACTGAAGCTTTCTTT. V is TRBV6-5 and J is TRBJ1-1; 8 bases agree with TRBD1. Trimming took 6 bases from V and 5 from J; bases not matched to a gene: 8. This CDR3 region has 14 residues. Germline values: CDR1 MNHEY, CDR2 SVGAGI.

This chain connects TRBV6-5 to TRBJ1-4; D possibly corresponds to TRBD1 (6 bases). Germline CDR1 MNHEY, CDR2 SVGAGI. The CDR3 has 14 residues. Trimming cost V 6 bases and J 3 bases, with 11 bases left between them. This chain's CDR3 is CASRSDSPNEKLFF. The CDR3 region has the DNA TGTGCCAGCAGATCGGACAGCCCTAATGAAAAACTGTTTTTT.

This chain uses TRBV5-1 with TRBJ2-7; 7 nucleotides agree with TRBD2. Trimming at V came to 2 bases and at J to 4 bases, leaving 9 bases not matched to a gene. CDR3 length equals 15 residues. Germline values: CDR1 SGHRS, CDR2 YFSETQ. CDR3: CASSFTSAFLYEQYF. The CDR3 nucleotides read TGCGCCAGCAGCTTTACTAGCGCTTTTCTGTACGAGCAGTACTTC.

The V gene is TRBV6-1, the J gene TRBJ2-3; a possible D gene is TRBD2 (6 bases). This CDR3 comprises 15 residues. Germline loops: CDR1 MNHNS, CDR2 SASEGT. The V gene lost 5 bases and the J gene lost 2 bases, with 14 bases spanning the gap. CDR3 coding DNA: TGTGCCAGCAGTTTGACGGCGGGGCCCACAGATACGCAGTATTTT. Translation: CASSLTAGPTDTQYF.